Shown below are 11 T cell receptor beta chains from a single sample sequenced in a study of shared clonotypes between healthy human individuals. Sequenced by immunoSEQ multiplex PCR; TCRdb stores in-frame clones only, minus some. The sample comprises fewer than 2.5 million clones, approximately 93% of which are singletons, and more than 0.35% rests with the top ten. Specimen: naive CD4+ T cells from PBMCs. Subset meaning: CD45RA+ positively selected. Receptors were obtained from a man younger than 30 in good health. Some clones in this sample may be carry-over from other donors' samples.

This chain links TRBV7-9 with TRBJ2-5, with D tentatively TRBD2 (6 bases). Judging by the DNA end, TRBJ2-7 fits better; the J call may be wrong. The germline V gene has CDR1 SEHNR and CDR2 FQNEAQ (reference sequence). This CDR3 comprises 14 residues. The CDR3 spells CASRRDLNSYEQYF. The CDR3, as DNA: TGTGCCAGCAGGCGGGACTTAAACTCCTACGAGCAGTACTTC.

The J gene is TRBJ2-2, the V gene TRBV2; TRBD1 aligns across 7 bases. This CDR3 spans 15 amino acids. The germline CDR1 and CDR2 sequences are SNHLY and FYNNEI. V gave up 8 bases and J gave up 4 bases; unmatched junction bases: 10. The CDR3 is CASGQEGAGTGELFF. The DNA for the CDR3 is TGTGCCAGCGGCCAAGAGGGGGCGGGCACCGGGGAGCTGTTTTTT.

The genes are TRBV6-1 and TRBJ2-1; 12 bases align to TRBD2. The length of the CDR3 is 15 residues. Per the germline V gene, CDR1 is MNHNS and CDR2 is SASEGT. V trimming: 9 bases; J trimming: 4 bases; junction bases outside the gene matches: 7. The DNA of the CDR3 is TGTGCCAGACGGACTAGCGGGAAAACATACAATGAGCAGTTCTTC. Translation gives CARRTSGKTYNEQFF.

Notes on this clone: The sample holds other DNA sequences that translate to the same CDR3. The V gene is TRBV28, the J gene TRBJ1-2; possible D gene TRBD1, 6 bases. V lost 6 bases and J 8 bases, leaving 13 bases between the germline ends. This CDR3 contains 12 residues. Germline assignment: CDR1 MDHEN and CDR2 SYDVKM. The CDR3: CASSKQGYGYTF. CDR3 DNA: TGTGCCAGCAGCAAACAGGGTTACGGCTACACCTTC.

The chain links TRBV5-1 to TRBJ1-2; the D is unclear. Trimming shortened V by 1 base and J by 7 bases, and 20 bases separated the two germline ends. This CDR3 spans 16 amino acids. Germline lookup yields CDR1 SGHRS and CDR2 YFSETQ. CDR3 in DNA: TGCGCCAGCAGCTTGTACCCCTCCGGTCAGTCTGGTGGCTACACCTTC. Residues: CASSLYPSGQSGGYTF. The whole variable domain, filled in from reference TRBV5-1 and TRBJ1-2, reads KAGVTQTPRYLIKTRGQQVTLSCSPISGHRSVSWYQQTPGQGLQFLFEYFSETQRNKGNFPGRFSGRQFSNSRSEMNVSTLELGDSALYLCASSLYPSGQSGGYTFGSGTRLTVV.

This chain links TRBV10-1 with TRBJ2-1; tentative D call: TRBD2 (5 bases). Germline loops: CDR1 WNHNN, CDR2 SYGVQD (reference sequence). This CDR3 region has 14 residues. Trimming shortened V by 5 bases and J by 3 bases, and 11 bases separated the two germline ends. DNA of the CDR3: TGCGCCAGCAGTTCGAGGGCCGACTACAATGAGCAGTTCTTC. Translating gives CASSSRADYNEQFF.

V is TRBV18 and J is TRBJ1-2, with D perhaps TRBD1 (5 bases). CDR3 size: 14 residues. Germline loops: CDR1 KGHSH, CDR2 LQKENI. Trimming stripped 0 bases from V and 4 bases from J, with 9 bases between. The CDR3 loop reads CASSPPPGTYGYTF. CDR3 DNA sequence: TGTGCCAGCTCACCACCGCCAGGGACCTATGGCTACACCTTC.

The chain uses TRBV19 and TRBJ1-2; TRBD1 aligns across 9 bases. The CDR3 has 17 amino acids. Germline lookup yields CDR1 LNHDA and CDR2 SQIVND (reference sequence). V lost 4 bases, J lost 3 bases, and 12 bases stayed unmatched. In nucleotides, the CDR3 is TGTGCCAGTAGTACCGGACAGGGGTTTCTGAGAGACTATGGCTACACCTTC. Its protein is CASSTGQGFLRDYGYTF.

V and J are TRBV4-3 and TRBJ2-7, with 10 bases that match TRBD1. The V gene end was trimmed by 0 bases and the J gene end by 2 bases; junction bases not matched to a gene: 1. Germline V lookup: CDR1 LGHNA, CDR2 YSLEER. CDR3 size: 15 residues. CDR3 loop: CASSQETGGPYEQYF. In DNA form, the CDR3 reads TGCGCCAGCAGCCAAGAGACAGGGGGCCCCTACGAGCAGTACTTC.

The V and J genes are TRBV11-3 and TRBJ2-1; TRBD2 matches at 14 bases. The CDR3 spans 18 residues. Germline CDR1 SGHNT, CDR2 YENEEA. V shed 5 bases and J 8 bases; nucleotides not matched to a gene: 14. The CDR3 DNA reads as TGTGCCAGCAGCCTCAGGTTTGGGACTAGCGGGAGTGGGGATGAGCAGTTCTTC. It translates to CASSLRFGTSGSGDEQFF.

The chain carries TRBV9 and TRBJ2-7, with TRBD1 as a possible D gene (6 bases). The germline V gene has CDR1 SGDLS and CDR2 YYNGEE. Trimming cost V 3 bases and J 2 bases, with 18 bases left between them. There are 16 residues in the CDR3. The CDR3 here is CASSAGDRSPTYEQYF. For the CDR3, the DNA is TGTGCCAGCAGCGCCGGCGACAGGTCCCCCACCTACGAGCAGTACTTC. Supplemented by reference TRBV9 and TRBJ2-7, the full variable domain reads DSGVTQTPKHLITATGQRVTLRCSPRSGDLSVYWYQQSLDQGLQFLIQYYNGEERAKGNILERFSAQQFPDLHSELNLSSLELGDSALYFCASSAGDRSPTYEQYFGPGTRLTVT.